The 5 T cell receptor beta chains below all came from one sample that was sequenced in a study of vaccination and CD4 T cells after COVID-19. Cultured CD4+ T cell DNA underwent sequencing with the Oncomine TCR Beta short-read assay. Via MiXCR, TCRdb re-called the PCR reads, giving one row per CDR3 protein. The table includes 7,000 to 10,000 distinct CDR3 sequences, approximately 70% detected once. Noted treatment: roughly 11-day PBMC culture with coronavirus spike peptide pools or control peptides (ViraFEST assay). Their cognate antigens are unknown. Sequencing was done on a sample of CD4+ T cells from blood, cultured in vitro. The receptors were gathered from a human donor who had recovered from COVID-19.

This chain links TRBV6-1 with TRBJ1-6; weak D call: TRBD1 (6 bases). This CDR3 is built from 15 residues. Germline assignment: CDR1 MNHNS and CDR2 SASEGT. Deletions cut 8 bases from V and 6 bases from J, with 17 bases between. CDR3 nucleotide sequence: TGTGCCAGCGGGCAACAGGGTGGGAGTAATTCACCCCTCCACTTT. Translating gives CASGQQGGSNSPLHF.

V is TRBV6-1 and J is TRBJ1-5, with TRBD1 as a possible D gene (6 bases). The V end lost 3 bases, the J end lost 1 base, and 13 bases lay between the germline ends. The CDR3 totals 16 residues. CDR1 is MNHNS, CDR2 SASEGT, per germline. The CDR3 DNA is TGTGCCAGCAGTGAGGGTACAGGGTTCAGCAATCAGCCCCAGCATTTT. This gives the protein CASSEGTGFSNQPQHF.

The J gene is TRBJ1-5, the V gene TRBV7-2; D is uncertain. The CDR3 is made up of 18 amino acids. Trimming stripped 2 bases from V and 1 base from J, with 18 bases between. Germline assignment: CDR1 SGHTA and CDR2 FQGNSA. The CDR3 region has the DNA TGTGCCAGCAGCTTAAATCCTTCCCGGGCGGGGAGCAATCAGCCCCAGCATTTT. Translating gives CASSLNPSRAGSNQPQHF.

The rearrangement joins TRBV19 to TRBJ1-5; TRBD1 is a possible D gene (5 bases). CDR1 and CDR2 (germline): LNHDA, SQIVND (reference sequence). The V end was cut by 3 bases, the J end by 7 bases, with 10 bases between. This CDR3 has 13 residues. CDR3 bases: TGTGCCAGTAGTATTAGAGGGGACCAGCCCCAGCATTTT. Amino acid sequence: CASSIRGDQPQHF.

V gene TRBV20-1 combines with J gene TRBJ1-1; 7 bases map to TRBD1. The V gene's germline CDR1 is DFQATT and CDR2 SNEGSKA (reference sequence). This CDR3 spans 15 amino acids. V was clipped by 3 bases and J by 1 base; unmatched bases: 8. In nucleotides, the CDR3 is TGCAGTGCTAGTCGGCCAGGGGGGAAGAACACTGAAGCTTTCTTT. This gives the protein CSASRPGGKNTEAFF.